Listed here is a single T cell receptor (beta chain). Its cognate antigen is unknown. The data derive from a study of cytomegalovirus exposure and HLA in healthy donors. Study context: Membership in the Caucasian-associated ancestry cluster was found for approximately 85% of a few hundred genotyped donors. Whole-study results and caveats: In the analysis, some V segments, TRBV6-2 and TRBV6-3 included, were excluded as indistinguishable.

CDR1 is KGHSH, CDR2 LQKENI, per germline. The CDR3 has 16 residues. Germline trimming cut 2 bases from V and 4 bases from J; bases unmatched to any gene: 7. It was with 60 Vbeta and 13 Jbeta primers that the PCR ran. In the source study's methods: Roughly 80 million unique TCR beta chains, 9 million to 12 million shared, were counted in a later analysis. Measured with immunoSEQ multiplex PCR; TCRdb has only the in-frame clones, and not every one. V and J calls and clone size follow that table, whereas D and trimming were derived from the DNA. Here the sample spans some 110,000 clones, about 80% being singletons.

The sequence came from a man in his fifties in good health and CMV-seropositive. This sequence joins TRBV18 and TRBJ1-5, with 8 bases aligning to TRBD1. Sample: PBMCs. The CDR3 sequence is CASSPALGTGNQPQHF. In nucleotides, the CDR3 is TGTGCCAGCTCACCAGCTTTAGGGACAGGTAATCAGCCCCAGCATTTT.